The TCR beta chain under discussion was sequenced for a study of cytomegalovirus exposure and HLA in healthy donors. This CDR3 region has 16 residues. The V and J ends lost 2 bases and 7 bases, in that order; junction bases with no gene match: 6. Looked up from germline, CDR1 is SGHTA and CDR2 is FQGTGA. 60 Vbeta and 13 Jbeta primers were used in PCR. Repertoires were generated with immunoSEQ multiplex PCR, while TCRdb's copy carries only in-frame clones and drops some. The sample lists over 70,000 clones, 60% to 80% occurring once. V usage is TRBV7-3 and J usage is TRBJ2-1; 12 bases match TRBD2. The material sequenced was PBMCs. This TCR derives from a woman in her 50s in good health and CMV-seropositive. This CDR3 is CASSLSSGGARNEQFF. The DNA of the CDR3 is TGTGCCAGCAGCTTATCTAGCGGGGGGGCCAGGAATGAGCAGTTCTTC.